This TCR beta chain was profiled in a study of somatic mutations in cytotoxic T cells in rheumatoid arthritis. Study-level findings and limits: Measured CD8+ T-cell clonality, a value compared between rheumatoid arthritis patients and age-matched healthy controls, did not differ significantly.

This clone appeared a few times. Its antigen is as yet unknown. Libraries were prepared by immunoSEQ multiplex PCR; TCRdb keeps only in-frame clonotypes and omits some of them. This table holds around 23,000 clones, 70% to 85% found once. Per the germline V gene, CDR1 is MNHEY and CDR2 is SMNVEV (reference sequence). The CDR3 consists of 13 residues. The J segment lost 7 bases and the V segment lost 6 bases, leaving 5 bases of the junction unmatched. The rearrangement links TRBV27 to TRBJ1-4; 7 bases are shared with TRBD1. The specimen was CD8+ T cells sorted from blood. The receptor's source is a young woman in good health. This CDR3 is CASSTGVGEKLFF. In nucleotides, the CDR3 is TGTGCCAGCAGCACAGGGGTAGGTGAAAAACTGTTTTTT. Combining the CDR3 with reference TRBV27 and TRBJ1-4 gives the whole variable domain EAQVTQNPRYLITVTGKKLTVTCSQNMNHEYMSWYRQDPGLGLRQIYYSMNVEVTDKGDVPEGYKVSRKEKRNFPLILESPSPNQTSLYFCASSTGVGEKLFFGSGTQLSVL.